This T cell receptor beta chain was identified during a study of T-cell reconstitution after alpha-beta-depleted transplantation in children. Library preparation (for TCRbeta) was performed with unique molecular identifiers. TCRdb itself ran the PCR reads through MiXCR, one entry per CDR3 protein. The data contain some 550,000 distinct CDR3 sequences, 20% to 25% of them singletons. With regard to this clonotype: Its antigen is currently unknown.

Study-level points and caveats: Several hundred expanded graft clones reportedly gave rise to the alpha-beta T cells present about two months after transplant. Where some patients showed high TCRbeta diversity at day 60, it came from recipient T cells and thymic progenitors that had survived. T cells produced anew were the main source of T-cell counts and diversity one year after transplant.

The germline V gene has CDR1 MNHEY and CDR2 SVGAGI. V shed 2 bases, J shed 6 bases, and the junction held 6 bases outside the gene matches. The CDR3 has 15 amino acids. The specimen was PBMCs, mostly from graft donor cells, collected 360 days after TCRalphabeta/CD19-depleted stem cell transplant. The clonotype was recovered from a boy less than two years old who had a stem cell transplant for acute myeloid leukemia, so the T cells may come from the graft donor. The J gene is TRBJ2-1, the V gene TRBV6-5, with 8 bases fitting TRBD1. The CDR3 DNA is TGTGCCAGCAGTTACGAGACAGGGGAAGGCAATGAGCAGTTCTTC. Its protein is CASSYETGEGNEQFF.